A single sample gave rise to the 18 T cell receptor beta chains below, sequenced in a study of PD-1 blockade in classical Hodgkin lymphoma. TCRdb's copy holds only in-frame clones and misses some; the assay was immunoSEQ multiplex PCR. This sample has around 60,000 clones, with under 95% found just once. The sample's time point: cycle 4 day 1 (C4D1), after less than seven weeks of nivolumab. Every single patient, without exception, relapsed after autologous stem cell transplantation, and brentuximab vedotin exposure varied. The material was peripheral blood mononuclear cells (PBMCs), obtained before the fourth cycle of nivolumab. The receptors originated from a human donor with classical Hodgkin lymphoma.

V gene TRBV11-2 combines with J gene TRBJ2-3; 10 positions match TRBD2. The V gene's germline CDR1 is SGHAT and CDR2 FQNNGV. The CDR3 is made up of 16 amino acids. V lost 5 bases, J lost 2 bases, and 7 bases stayed unmatched. The CDR3: CASSLSTSGITDTQYF. Written as DNA, the CDR3 is TGTGCCAGCAGCCTCTCAACTAGCGGGATCACAGATACGCAGTATTTT.

V usage is TRBV7-8 and J usage is TRBJ1-6, with D perhaps TRBD1 (5 bases). This CDR3 is built from 16 residues. Germline CDR1 and CDR2: SGHVS and FQNEAQ. V was trimmed by 1 base and J by 2 bases, leaving 9 bases between them. The CDR3 DNA sequence: TGTGCCAGCAGCTTAGTGCAGGGAACCTATAATTCACCCCTCCACTTT. Its protein product is CASSLVQGTYNSPLHF.

The J gene is TRBJ2-3, the V gene TRBV19; TRBD1 matches at 12 bases. This CDR3 has 19 amino acids. The germline gives CDR1 LNHDA, CDR2 SQIVND (reference sequence). After removal of 3 bases from V and 2 bases from J, the junction contained 12 bases not matched to a gene. The DNA for the CDR3 is TGTGCCAGTAGTATGGGTAAGGGACAGGGGGCTTTTTTCACAGATACGCAGTATTTT. Protein: CASSMGKGQGAFFTDTQYF.

This chain connects TRBV5-1 to TRBJ1-6, with 8 bases that match TRBD1. This CDR3 is built from 16 residues. The V gene end was trimmed by 3 bases and the J gene end by 2 bases; junction bases not matched to a gene: 4. Germline V CDR1 and CDR2: SGHRS, YFSETQ. CDR3 DNA sequence: TGCGCCAGCAGCTCCGGACAGGGAACCTATAATTCACCCCTCCACTTT. It specifies CASSSGQGTYNSPLHF.

The genes are TRBV9 and TRBJ2-5; unclear D gene. The V gene lost 4 bases and the J gene lost 5 bases, with 18 bases spanning the gap. The CDR3 spans 15 residues. Germline V gene lookup returns CDR1 SGDLS and CDR2 YYNGEE. The CDR3 loop is CASSPHKERRETQYF. The CDR3 bases are TGTGCCAGCAGCCCCCATAAAGAGCGAAGGGAGACCCAGTACTTC.

The V and J genes are TRBV2 and TRBJ2-5; D is possibly TRBD1 (6 bases). The CDR3 totals 16 residues. Germline V gene data show CDR1 as SNHLY and CDR2 as FYNNEI. V was trimmed by 1 base and J by 5 bases, leaving 17 bases between them. CDR3 protein: CASSEVIMGARETQYF. The CDR3 nucleotides read TGTGCCAGCAGTGAAGTAATTATGGGGGCTCGGGAGACCCAGTACTTC.

In this sample, this clone turned up once. The chain has TRBV6-6 and TRBJ2-7; TRBD2 is a possible D gene (6 bases). The CDR3 is 16 residues long. Germline-derived CDR1 and CDR2 are MNHNY and SVGAGI (reference sequence). V lost 2 bases to trimming and J lost 5 bases, with 19 bases between them. The CDR3 DNA follows: TGTGCCAGCAGTTACATCAGGGACTCATCAAACGACGAGCAGTACTTC. It codes for CASSYIRDSSNDEQYF.

This chain uses TRBV27 with TRBJ2-1; the D is unclear. V lost 0 bases and J lost 5, with 5 bases in between. The CDR3 loop spans 13 amino acids. Germline V gene lookup returns CDR1 MNHEY and CDR2 SMNVEV (reference sequence). This CDR3 reads CASSLSANNEQFF. In DNA, the CDR3 is TGTGCCAGCAGTTTATCCGCTAACAATGAGCAGTTCTTC.

V gene TRBV6-5 combines with J gene TRBJ2-1; 12 nucleotides align to TRBD2. The germline V gene encodes CDR1 MNHEY and CDR2 SVGAGI. CDR3 size: 15 residues. The trim removed 6 bases at V and 9 bases at J, leaving 9 bases unmatched. This chain's CDR3 is CASRTGLAGSGEQFF. DNA of the CDR3: TGTGCCAGCAGGACCGGACTAGCGGGGTCGGGTGAGCAGTTCTTC.

This chain joins TRBV5-8 and TRBJ1-5; D is ambiguous. CDR3 length: 12 residues. V gave up 2 bases and J gave up 0 bases, with 0 bases separating them. Per the germline V gene, CDR1 is SGHTS and CDR2 is YDEGEE. CDR3 DNA: TGTGCCAGCAGCTTTAGCAATCAGCCCCAGCATTTT. It is translated as CASSFSNQPQHF. The full variable domain, in which reference TRBV5-8 and TRBJ1-5 provide the parts outside the CDR3, is EAGVTQSPTHLIKTRGQQATLRCSPISGHTSVYWYQQALGLGLQFLLWYDEGEERNRGNFPPRFSGRQFPNYSSELNVNALELEDSALYLCASSFSNQPQHFGDGTRLSIL.

This chain connects TRBV2 to TRBJ2-2, with D maybe TRBD2 (6 bases). V dropped 8 bases and J dropped 0 bases, with 22 bases sitting between them. The CDR3 covers 18 residues. Germline V gene lookup returns CDR1 SNHLY and CDR2 FYNNEI. The DNA of the CDR3 is TGTGCCAGCCAGAAGAGGAGGGACGCCTTAACGAACACCGGGGAGCTGTTTTTT. It encodes CASQKRRDALTNTGELFF.

The V call is TRBV18, the J call TRBJ1-4; tentative D call: TRBD1 (6 bases). This CDR3 is built from 18 residues. The V gene's germline CDR1 is KGHSH and CDR2 LQKENI. The V and J ends lost 5 bases and 5 bases respectively, with 24 bases between them. CDR3 in amino acids: CASSVLSGQGLSNEKLFF. DNA of the CDR3: TGTGCCAGCTCAGTATTGAGTGGGCAGGGGCTATCAAATGAAAAACTGTTTTTT.

This chain links TRBV10-3 with TRBJ2-7; 8 nucleotides align to TRBD1. Per germline, CDR1 ENHRY and CDR2 SYGVKD. Trimming cost V 4 bases and J 7 bases; bases outside gene matches: 6. The CDR3 has 13 residues. The CDR3 is CAISADRVSEQYF. CDR3 coding DNA: TGTGCCATCAGTGCGGACAGGGTGAGTGAGCAGTACTTC.

The CDR3 sequence: CASSLFQGSAGLHF. Written as DNA, the CDR3 is TGTGCCAGCAGTTTGTTTCAGGGTTCGGCAGGCCTCCACTTT. The genes are TRBV28 and TRBJ1-6; D is possibly TRBD1 (5 bases). V was shortened by 3 bases and J by 15 bases, with 18 bases between the two germline ends. Germline values: CDR1 MDHEN, CDR2 SYDVKM. This CDR3 has 14 residues. The full variable domain, rest sourced from reference TRBV28 and TRBJ1-6, is DVKVTQSSRYLVKRTGEKVFLECVQDMDHENMFWYRQDPGLGLRLIYFSYDVKMKEKGDIPEGYSVSREKKERFSLILESASTNQTSMYLCASSLFQGSAGLHFGNGTRLTVT.

The chain recombines TRBV2 with TRBJ2-7; D might be TRBD1 (5 bases). With 6 bases removed from V and 6 bases from J, the gap between germline ends came to 9 bases. The CDR3 runs 11 residues. Germline V gene lookup returns CDR1 SNHLY and CDR2 FYNNEI. The DNA of the CDR3 is TGTGCCAGCAGGAAGGGGCTCGAGCAGTACTTC. Protein sequence: CASRKGLEQYF.

The chain uses TRBV19 and TRBJ1-1; D uncertain. Germline V gene data show CDR1 as LNHDA and CDR2 as SQIVND (reference sequence). Trimming removed 7 bases from V and 4 bases from J, with 10 bases in between. The CDR3 spans 12 residues. The CDR3 loop reads CASKGPGTEAFF. CDR3 nucleotides: TGTGCCAGTAAGGGCCCTGGCACTGAAGCTTTCTTT.

The rearrangement uses TRBV9 and TRBJ2-1; D call uncertain. V lost 4 bases to trimming and J lost 1 base, with 12 bases between them. The CDR3 sequence is 15 residues long. Germline V gene data show CDR1 as SGDLS and CDR2 as YYNGEE. The CDR3 sequence is CASSRTPTSYNEQFF. The DNA for the CDR3 is TGTGCCAGCAGCCGAACACCCACGTCCTACAATGAGCAGTTCTTC.

The chain joins TRBV4-2 to TRBJ1-1; D possibly corresponds to TRBD1 (5 bases). From germline, CDR1 is LGHNA and CDR2 YNFKEQ. With 4 bases removed from V and 1 base from J, the gap between germline ends came to 10 bases. This CDR3 is built from 14 residues. The CDR3 DNA sequence: TGTGCCAGCAGCCTCGGGGGTGAGAACACTGAAGCTTTCTTT. Its translation: CASSLGGENTEAFF.